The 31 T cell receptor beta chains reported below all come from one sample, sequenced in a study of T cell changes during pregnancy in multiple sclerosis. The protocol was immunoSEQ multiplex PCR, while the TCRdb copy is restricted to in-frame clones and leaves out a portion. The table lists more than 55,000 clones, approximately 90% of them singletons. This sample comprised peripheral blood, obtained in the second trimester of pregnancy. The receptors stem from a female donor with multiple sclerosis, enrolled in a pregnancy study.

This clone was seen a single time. CDR3 coding DNA: TGTGCCAGCAGTCGCGCAACCGGGACAGGGAATGAAAAACTGTTTTTT. Its translation is CASSRATGTGNEKLFF. The rearrangement uses TRBV4-2 and TRBJ1-4; 9 bases agree with TRBD1. The CDR3 is 16 amino acids. The ends lost 6 bases at V and 5 bases at J; junction bases unmatched: 10. Germline values: CDR1 LGHNA, CDR2 YNFKEQ.

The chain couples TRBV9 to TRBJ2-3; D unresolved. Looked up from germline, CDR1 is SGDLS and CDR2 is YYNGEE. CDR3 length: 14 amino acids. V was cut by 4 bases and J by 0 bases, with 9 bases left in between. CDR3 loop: CASSPQVSTDTQYF. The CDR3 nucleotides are TGTGCCAGCAGCCCTCAGGTTAGCACAGATACGCAGTATTTT.

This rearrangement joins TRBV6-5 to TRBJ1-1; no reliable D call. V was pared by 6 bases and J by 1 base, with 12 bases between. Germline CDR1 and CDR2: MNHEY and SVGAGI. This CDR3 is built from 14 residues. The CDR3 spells CASSRRFSNTEAFF. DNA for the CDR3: TGTGCCAGCAGCCGCAGGTTCTCGAACACTGAAGCTTTCTTT.

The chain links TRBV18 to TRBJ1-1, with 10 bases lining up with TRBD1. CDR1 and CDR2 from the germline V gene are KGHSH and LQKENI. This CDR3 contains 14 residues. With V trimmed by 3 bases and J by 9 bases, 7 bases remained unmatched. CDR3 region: CASSPPGQGKKAFF. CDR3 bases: TGTGCCAGCTCACCCCCGGGACAGGGGAAAAAAGCTTTCTTT.

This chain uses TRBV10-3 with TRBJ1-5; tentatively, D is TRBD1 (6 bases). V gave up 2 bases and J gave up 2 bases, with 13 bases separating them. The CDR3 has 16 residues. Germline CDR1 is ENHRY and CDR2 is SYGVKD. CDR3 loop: CAISEGVQGGNQPQHF. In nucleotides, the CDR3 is TGTGCCATCAGTGAGGGGGTACAGGGCGGCAATCAGCCCCAGCATTTT.

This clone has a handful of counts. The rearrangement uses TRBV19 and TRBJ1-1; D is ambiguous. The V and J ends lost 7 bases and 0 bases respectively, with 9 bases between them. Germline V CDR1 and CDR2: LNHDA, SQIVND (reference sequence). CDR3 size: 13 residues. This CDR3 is CASTTQMNTEAFF. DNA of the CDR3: TGTGCCAGTACCACACAAATGAACACTGAAGCTTTCTTT.

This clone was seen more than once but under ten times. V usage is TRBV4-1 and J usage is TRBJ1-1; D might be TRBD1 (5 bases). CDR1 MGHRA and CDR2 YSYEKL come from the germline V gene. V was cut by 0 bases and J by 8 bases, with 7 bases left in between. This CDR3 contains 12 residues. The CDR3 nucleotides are TGCGCCAGCAGCCAAGACGGGGGGGAAGCTTTCTTT. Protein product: CASSQDGGEAFF.

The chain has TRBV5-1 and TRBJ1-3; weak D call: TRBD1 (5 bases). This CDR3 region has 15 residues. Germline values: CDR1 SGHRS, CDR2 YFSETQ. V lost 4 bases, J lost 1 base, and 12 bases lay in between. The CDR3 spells CASSDPTESGNTIYF. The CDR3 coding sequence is TGCGCCAGCAGCGACCCGACAGAATCTGGAAACACCATATATTTT.

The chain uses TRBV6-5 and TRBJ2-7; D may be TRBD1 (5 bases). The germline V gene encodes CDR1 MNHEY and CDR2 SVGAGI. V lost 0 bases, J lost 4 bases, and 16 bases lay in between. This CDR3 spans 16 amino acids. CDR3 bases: TGTGCCAGCAGTTACTCGCAGGTACCAGGGTCGTACGAGCAGTACTTC. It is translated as CASSYSQVPGSYEQYF.

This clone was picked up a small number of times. The CDR3 reads CASSVRRPNYGYTF. The CDR3, as DNA: TGTGCCAGCAGCGTTCGCAGGCCTAACTATGGCTACACCTTC. This sequence joins TRBV13 and TRBJ1-2; D is unclear. Trimming left V 5 bases short and J 0 bases short, with 10 bases between. CDR1 and CDR2 (germline): PRHDT, FYEKMQ (reference sequence). The CDR3 spans 14 residues.

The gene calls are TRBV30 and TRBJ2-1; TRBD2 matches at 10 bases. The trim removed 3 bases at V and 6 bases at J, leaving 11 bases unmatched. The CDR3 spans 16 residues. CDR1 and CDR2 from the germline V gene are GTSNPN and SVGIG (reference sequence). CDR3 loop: CAWRIGASGSFNEQFF. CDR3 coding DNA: TGTGCCTGGAGGATTGGGGCTAGCGGGAGTTTCAATGAGCAGTTCTTC.

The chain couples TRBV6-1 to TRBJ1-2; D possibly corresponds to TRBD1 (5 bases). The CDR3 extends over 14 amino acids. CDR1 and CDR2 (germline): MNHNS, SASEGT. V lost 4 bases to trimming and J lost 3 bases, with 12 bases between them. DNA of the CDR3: TGTGCCAGCAGTGTCGGGGGGGAGGACTATGGCTACACCTTC. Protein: CASSVGGEDYGYTF.

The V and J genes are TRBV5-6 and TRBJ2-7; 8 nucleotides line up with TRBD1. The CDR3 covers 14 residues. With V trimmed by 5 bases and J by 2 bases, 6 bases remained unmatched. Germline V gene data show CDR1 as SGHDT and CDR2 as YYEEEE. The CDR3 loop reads CASRPGQGAYEQYF. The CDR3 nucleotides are TGTGCCAGCAGACCCGGACAGGGCGCCTACGAGCAGTACTTC.

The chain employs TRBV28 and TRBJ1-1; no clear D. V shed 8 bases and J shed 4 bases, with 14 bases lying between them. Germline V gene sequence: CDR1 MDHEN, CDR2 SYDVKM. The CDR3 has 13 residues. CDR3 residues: CASPTNSFTEAFF. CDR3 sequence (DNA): TGTGCCAGCCCTACAAACAGTTTCACTGAAGCTTTCTTT. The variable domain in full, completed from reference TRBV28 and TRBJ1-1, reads DVKVTQSSRYLVKRTGEKVFLECVQDMDHENMFWYRQDPGLGLRLIYFSYDVKMKEKGDIPEGYSVSREKKERFSLILESASTNQTSMYLCASPTNSFTEAFFGQGTRLTVV.

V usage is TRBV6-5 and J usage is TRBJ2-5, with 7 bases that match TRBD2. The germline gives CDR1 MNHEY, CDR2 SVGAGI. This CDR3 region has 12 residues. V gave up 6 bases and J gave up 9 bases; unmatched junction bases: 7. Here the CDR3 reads CASSPLGRPQYF. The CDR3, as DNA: TGTGCCAGCAGCCCACTCGGGAGGCCCCAGTACTTC.

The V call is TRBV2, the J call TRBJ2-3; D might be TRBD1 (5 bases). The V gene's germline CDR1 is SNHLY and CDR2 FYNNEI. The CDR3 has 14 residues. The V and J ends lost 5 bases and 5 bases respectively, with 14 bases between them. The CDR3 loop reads CASSPREPKDTQYF. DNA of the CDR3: TGTGCCAGCAGTCCCAGGGAACCAAAAGATACGCAGTATTTT.

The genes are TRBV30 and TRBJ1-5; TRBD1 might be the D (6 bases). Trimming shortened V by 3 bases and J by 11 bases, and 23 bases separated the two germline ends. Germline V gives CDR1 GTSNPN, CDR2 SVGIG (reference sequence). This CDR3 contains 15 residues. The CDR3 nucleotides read TGTGCCTGGAGCAAAATGGACAGCGGCCGATGGGCCCAGCATTTT. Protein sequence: CAWSKMDSGRWAQHF.

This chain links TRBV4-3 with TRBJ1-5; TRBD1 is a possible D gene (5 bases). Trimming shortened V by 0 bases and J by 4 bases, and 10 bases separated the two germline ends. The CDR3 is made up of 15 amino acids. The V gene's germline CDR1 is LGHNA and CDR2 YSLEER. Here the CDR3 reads CASSQDSRGNQPQHF. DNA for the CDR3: TGCGCCAGCAGCCAAGATTCTAGGGGTAATCAGCCCCAGCATTTT.

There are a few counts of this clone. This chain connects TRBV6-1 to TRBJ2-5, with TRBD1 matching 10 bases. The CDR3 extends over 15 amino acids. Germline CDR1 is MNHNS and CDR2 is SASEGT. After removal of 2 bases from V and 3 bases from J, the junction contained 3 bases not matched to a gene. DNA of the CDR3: TGTGCCAGCAGTGAATGGGGGACAGGGGAAGAGACCCAGTACTTC. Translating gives CASSEWGTGEETQYF.

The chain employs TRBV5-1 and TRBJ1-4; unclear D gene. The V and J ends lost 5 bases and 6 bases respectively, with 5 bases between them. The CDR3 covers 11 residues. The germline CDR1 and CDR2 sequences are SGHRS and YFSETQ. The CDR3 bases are TGCGCCAGCAGTGCGGATGAAAAACTGTTTTTT. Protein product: CASSADEKLFF. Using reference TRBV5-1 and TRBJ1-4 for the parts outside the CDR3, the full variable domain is KAGVTQTPRYLIKTRGQQVTLSCSPISGHRSVSWYQQTPGQGLQFLFEYFSETQRNKGNFPGRFSGRQFSNSRSEMNVSTLELGDSALYLCASSADEKLFFGSGTQLSVL.

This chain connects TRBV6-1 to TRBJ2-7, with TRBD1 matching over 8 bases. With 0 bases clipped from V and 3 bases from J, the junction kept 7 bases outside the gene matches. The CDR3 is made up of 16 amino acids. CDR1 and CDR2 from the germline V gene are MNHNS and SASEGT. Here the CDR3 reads CASSEASGQGNYEQYF. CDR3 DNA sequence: TGTGCCAGCAGTGAAGCTAGCGGACAGGGCAACTACGAGCAGTACTTC.

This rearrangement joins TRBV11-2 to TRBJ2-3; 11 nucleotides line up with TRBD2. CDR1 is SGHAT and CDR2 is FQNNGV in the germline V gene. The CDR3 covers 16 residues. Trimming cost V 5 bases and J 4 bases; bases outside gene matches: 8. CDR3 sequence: CASSPRLAGTPDTQYF. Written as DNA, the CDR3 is TGTGCCAGCAGCCCCCGACTAGCGGGAACGCCAGATACGCAGTATTTT.

This CDR3 reads CASSLGGRGSYEQYF. The CDR3 bases are TGTGCCAGCAGCTTGGGCGGGAGGGGATCCTACGAGCAGTACTTC. The chain recombines TRBV5-6 with TRBJ2-7; TRBD2 agrees at 9 bases. This CDR3 contains 15 residues. Losses at the gene ends were 0 bases for V and 1 base for J; bases not matched to a gene: 2. Looked up from germline, CDR1 is SGHDT and CDR2 is YYEEEE.

This CDR3 is CASSCNTGELFF. Written as DNA, the CDR3 is TGTGCCAGCAGCTGTAACACCGGGGAGCTGTTTTTT. The rearrangement joins TRBV27 to TRBJ2-2; no clear D gene. CDR3 length equals 12 residues. V was shortened by 6 bases and J by 2 bases, with 4 bases between the two germline ends. Germline V gene data show CDR1 as MNHEY and CDR2 as SMNVEV (reference sequence).

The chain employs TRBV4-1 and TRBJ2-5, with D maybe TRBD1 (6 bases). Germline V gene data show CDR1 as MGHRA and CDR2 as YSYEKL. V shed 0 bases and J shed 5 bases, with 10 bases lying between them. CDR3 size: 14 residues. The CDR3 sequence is CASSQDPGVETQYF. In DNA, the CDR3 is TGCGCCAGCAGCCAAGATCCAGGGGTGGAGACCCAGTACTTC.

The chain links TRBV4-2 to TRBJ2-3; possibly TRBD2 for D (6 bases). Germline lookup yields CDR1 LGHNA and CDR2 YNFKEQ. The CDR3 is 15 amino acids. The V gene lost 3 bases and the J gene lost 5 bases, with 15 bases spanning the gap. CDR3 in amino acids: CASSQGSGSGDTQYF. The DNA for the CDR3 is TGTGCCAGCAGCCAGGGTTCAGGTAGCGGAGATACGCAGTATTTT.

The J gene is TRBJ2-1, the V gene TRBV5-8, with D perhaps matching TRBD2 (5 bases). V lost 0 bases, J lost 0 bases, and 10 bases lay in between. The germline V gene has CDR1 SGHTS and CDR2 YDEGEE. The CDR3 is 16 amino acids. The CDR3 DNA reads TGTGCCAGCAGCTTGGGACGGGGTAGCTCCTACAATGAGCAGTTCTTC. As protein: CASSLGRGSSYNEQFF.

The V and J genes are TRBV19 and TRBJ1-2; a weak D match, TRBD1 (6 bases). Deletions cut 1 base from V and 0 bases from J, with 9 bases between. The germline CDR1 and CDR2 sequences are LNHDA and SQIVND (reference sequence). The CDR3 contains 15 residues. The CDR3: CASSIVGQANYGYTF. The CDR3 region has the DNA TGTGCCAGTAGTATAGTGGGACAAGCTAACTATGGCTACACCTTC.

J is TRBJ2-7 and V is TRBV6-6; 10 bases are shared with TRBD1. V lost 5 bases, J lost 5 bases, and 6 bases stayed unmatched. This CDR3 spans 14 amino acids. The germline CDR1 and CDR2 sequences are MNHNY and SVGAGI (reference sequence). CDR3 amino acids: CASSRDRGGNEQYF. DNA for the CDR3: TGTGCCAGCAGTCGGGACAGGGGAGGGAACGAGCAGTACTTC.

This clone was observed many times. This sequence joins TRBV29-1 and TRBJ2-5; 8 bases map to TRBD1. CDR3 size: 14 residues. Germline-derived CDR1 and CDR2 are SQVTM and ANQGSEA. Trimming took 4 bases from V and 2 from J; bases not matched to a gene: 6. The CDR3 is CSVGGTGTQETQYF. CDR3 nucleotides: TGCAGCGTTGGGGGGACAGGAACACAAGAGACCCAGTACTTC.

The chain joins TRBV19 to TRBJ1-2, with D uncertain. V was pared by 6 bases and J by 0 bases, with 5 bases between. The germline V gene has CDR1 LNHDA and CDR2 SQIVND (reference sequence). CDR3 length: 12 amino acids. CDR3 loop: CASRRTNYGYTF. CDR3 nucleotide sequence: TGTGCCAGTAGGCGGACTAACTATGGCTACACCTTC.